A selection of T cell receptor beta chains follows, all from one sample in a study of shared clonotypes between healthy human individuals. Libraries were prepared by immunoSEQ multiplex PCR; TCRdb keeps only in-frame clonotypes and omits some of them. The sample records about 2.5 million clones, 80% to 95% being singletons. The sample was naive CD4+ T cells from PBMCs. Every receptor here comes from a man in his late teens or twenties in good health. Some clones in this sample may be carry-over from other donors' samples. Both conserved end residues are part of each CDR3. A D gene is named only where the DNA matches it firmly. The size entry is marked missing in some rows and otherwise reads once, few, many or a size class.

DNA,CDR3,D,J,V,size
TGCGCCAGCAGTCAAGAGCGGGAGGACCCCAAAAACATTCAGTACTTC,CASSQEREDPKNIQYF,TRBD2,TRBJ2-4,TRBV23-1,.
TGTGCCAGCAGCCCCCGGACAGGGGGAATCTACGAGCAGTACTTC,CASSPRTGGIYEQYF,TRBD1,TRBJ2-7,TRBV9,.
TGTGCCAGCAGCGTAGGACCGGGACAGGGGGCGTCTGAAGCTTTCTTT,CASSVGPGQGASEAFF,TRBD1,TRBJ1-1,TRBV9,.
TGTGCCAGCTCACAGGGGGGCTCCTACGAGCAGTACTTC,CASSQGGSYEQYF,.,TRBJ2-7,TRBV18,.
TGTGCCAGCCGTACCGGGCTCTACGAGCAGTACTTC,CASRTGLYEQYF,.,TRBJ2-7,TRBV6-6,.
TGTGCCTGGAGTATTCCAGCGGGCTCACCCTACGAGCAGTACTTC,CAWSIPAGSPYEQYF,.,TRBJ2-7,TRBV30,.
TGTGCCAGCTCACCTACCTTGAACAGGGTTGGAACCGGGGAGCTGTTTTTT,CASSPTLNRVGTGELFF,.,TRBJ2-2,TRBV18,.
TGTGCCAGCGGGTTGCCCCACGAGCAGTACTTC,CASGLPHEQYF,.,TRBJ2-7,TRBV28,.
TGTGCCAGCAGCAGAGGGGATACGCAGTATTTT,CASSRGDTQYF,.,TRBJ2-3,TRBV7-2,.
TGCGCCAGCAGCCAGGGGAGATACTTGGAAACTAACACAGATACGCAGTATTTT,CASSQGRYLETNTDTQYF,.,TRBJ2-3,TRBV4-1,.
TGTGCCAGCAGCTTCCGAACTGGAAACACCATATATTTT,CASSFRTGNTIYF,.,TRBJ1-3,TRBV5-6,.
TGTGCCAGCGGGGTGAACACTGAAGCTTTCTTT,CASGVNTEAFF,.,TRBJ1-1,TRBV9,.
TGTGCCAGCAGCTCTGACAGGGGTAGGGCCGGGGAGCTGTTTTTT,CASSSDRGRAGELFF,TRBD1,TRBJ2-2,TRBV11-3,.
TGTGCCAGCAGCTTAAGCGGGGAATCTTTCTACGAGCAGTACTTC,CASSLSGESFYEQYF,.,TRBJ2-7,TRBV7-3,.
TGTGCCAGCGGAGGGATCTTCGGGGACAAACCCCCCTACGAGCAGTACTTC,CASGGIFGDKPPYEQYF,.,TRBJ2-7,TRBV28,.
TGTGCCAGCAGCACCCCCTTCCCAAGCCCTGTCGGGAACACTGAAGCTTTCTTT,CASSTPFPSPVGNTEAFF,.,TRBJ1-1,TRBV28,.
TGTGCCAGCAGTTTGCAGGGGACTAGCAGGCACGAGCAGTACTTC,CASSLQGTSRHEQYF,TRBD2,TRBJ2-7,TRBV28,.
TGTGCCAGCTCACCGGAGACAGGGGTCGCAGATACGCAGTATTTT,CASSPETGVADTQYF,TRBD1,TRBJ2-3,TRBV18,.
TGTGCCAGCAGTTTTTCCACCTCGCCAGGGGCCCCCCCGTTAGAATTT,CASSFSTSPGAPPLEF,.,TRBJ1-1,TRBV27,.
TGTGCCAGCAGTATCCGACAGGCTGCCGGGGAGACCCAGTACTTC,CASSIRQAAGETQYF,.,TRBJ2-5,TRBV27,.
TGTGCCAGCAGCCAACGACTAGACAGGGGGCCCTCCTACGAGCAGTACTTC,CASSQRLDRGPSYEQYF,TRBD1,TRBJ2-7,TRBV7-6,.
TGTGCCAGCAGTAACCTACTAGCGGGGGGCCACACAGATACGCAGTATTTT,CASSNLLAGGHTDTQYF,TRBD2,TRBJ2-3,TRBV27,.
TGCGCCAGCAGCCAAGGTTTCGGGGATTTAGTAGGGCAGCCCCAGCATTTT,CASSQGFGDLVGQPQHF,.,TRBJ1-5,TRBV4-1,few
TGTGCCAGCAGCTTGAGTGGGGGGACCTCTGGAAACACCATATATTTT,CASSLSGGTSGNTIYF,.,TRBJ1-3,TRBV5-4,.
TGTGCCAGCAGTTTAGGGGCAGCAACTAATGAAAAACTGTTTTTT,CASSLGAATNEKLFF,.,TRBJ1-4,TRBV27,.
TGTGCCTGGAGTCCGGACATCTATGGCTACACCTTC,CAWSPDIYGYTF,.,TRBJ1-2,TRBV30,.
TGTGCCAGCTCTCCAACCGGGACAGGGACTGAAAAACTGTTTTTT,CASSPTGTGTEKLFF,TRBD1,TRBJ1-4,TRBV18,.
TGTGCCAGCAGTTACAGGATCGGGGAAAAACTGTTTTTT,CASSYRIGEKLFF,.,TRBJ1-4,TRBV6-5,few
TGTGCCAGCAGTTACAGTAGCGGGACCCTCAATGAGCAGTTCTTC,CASSYSSGTLNEQFF,TRBD2,TRBJ2-1,TRBV6-5,once
TGCGCCAGCAGCCCCCTGGGGAGCTCTTTGTCCGACAATGAGCAGTTCTTC,CASSPLGSSLSDNEQFF,.,TRBJ2-1,TRBV5-1,.
TGTGCCAGCTCACTGCAACGCAAAGAGACCCAGTACTTC,CASSLQRKETQYF,.,TRBJ2-5,TRBV18,.
TGCGCCAGCAGCTTAGGAGGGACACCCAGCTATGGCTACACCTTC,CASSLGGTPSYGYTF,.,TRBJ1-2,TRBV5-1,.
TGCGCCAGCAGCTTGGCGGGGAGATACACAGATACGCAGTATTTT,CASSLAGRYTDTQYF,.,TRBJ2-3,TRBV5-1,.
TGTGCCAGCAGTCCAAGGGACAGGGGGGGAACCGGGGAGCTGTTTTTT,CASSPRDRGGTGELFF,TRBD1,TRBJ2-2,TRBV28,.
TGCGCCAGCAGCCAACACCACAGGGAAGGCATGCATTTT,CASSQHHREGMHF,.,TRBJ1-5,TRBV4-3,few
TGCGCCAGCAGCTCAGGACAGACCAACTATGGCTACACCTTC,CASSSGQTNYGYTF,.,TRBJ1-2,TRBV5-1,.
TGCGCCAGCAGTGAGACTAATCAGCCCCAGCATTTT,CASSETNQPQHF,.,TRBJ1-5,TRBV10-1,few